The 16 T cell receptor beta chains below were found in one sample sequenced in a study of blood T cell repertoires in COVID-19. Using immunoSEQ multiplex PCR, the repertoire was profiled, and TCRdb retains in-frame clones only, with some absent. The sample has under 90,000 clones; 87% are singletons. Sequenced: peripheral blood. Receptor source: a woman between 50 and 59 years old with COVID-19, enrolled during active disease.

V usage is TRBV19 and J usage is TRBJ2-7, with 8 bases matching TRBD2. Looked up from germline, CDR1 is LNHDA and CDR2 is SQIVND (reference sequence). J was trimmed by 2 bases and V by 8 bases; bases with no gene match: 8. The CDR3 has 14 amino acids. Here the CDR3 reads CASGREGYPYEQYF. As DNA, the CDR3 is TGTGCCAGTGGACGGGAGGGCTACCCCTACGAGCAGTACTTC.

The rearrangement uses TRBV5-1 and TRBJ1-4; 8 bases agree with TRBD1. CDR3 length equals 16 residues. From germline, CDR1 is SGHRS and CDR2 YFSETQ. The ends lost 3 bases at V and 7 bases at J; junction bases unmatched: 11. The DNA of the CDR3 is TGCGCCAGCAGCTCTGCCGGAAGACAGGGGTCTGAAAAACTGTTTTTT. Its protein product is CASSSAGRQGSEKLFF.

This rearrangement joins TRBV12-3 or TRBV12-4 to TRBJ2-7; 9 nucleotides agree with TRBD1. The CDR3 is made up of 13 amino acids. The ends lost 4 bases at V and 6 bases at J; junction bases unmatched: 4. CDR3 protein: CASSSRQGGEQYF. For the CDR3, the DNA is TGTGCCAGCAGTTCGAGACAGGGGGGCGAGCAGTACTTC.

The chain links TRBV18 to TRBJ2-1, with TRBD2 matching over 7 bases. Germline trimming cut 4 bases from V and 5 bases from J; bases unmatched to any gene: 2. Germline assignment: CDR1 KGHSH and CDR2 LQKENI. The CDR3 consists of 13 residues. CDR3 region: CASSHTSDNEQFF. In DNA form, the CDR3 reads TGTGCCAGCTCACACACTAGCGACAATGAGCAGTTCTTC.

The chain is built from TRBV27 and TRBJ1-6, with TRBD1 as a possible D gene (6 bases). This CDR3 comprises 15 residues. Germline-derived CDR1 and CDR2 are MNHEY and SMNVEV (reference sequence). V was cut by 5 bases and J by 9 bases, with 17 bases left in between. The CDR3 DNA follows: TGTGCCAGCAGTGAGGGGGTAGAGCTAATTTCACCCCTCCACTTT. As protein: CASSEGVELISPLHF.

The chain has TRBV19 and TRBJ1-1; 9 bases align to TRBD1. Trimming cost V 7 bases and J 2 bases; bases outside gene matches: 8. Germline V lookup: CDR1 LNHDA, CDR2 SQIVND (reference sequence). CDR3 length: 15 residues. The CDR3 DNA reads as TGTGCCAGTATTACCACAGGGGGCTCTAACACTGAAGCTTTCTTT. Translation gives CASITTGGSNTEAFF.

This chain links TRBV19 with TRBJ2-7, with TRBD1 identical over 8 bases. This CDR3 spans 14 amino acids. With 5 bases clipped from V and 2 bases from J, the junction kept 5 bases outside the gene matches. Germline lookup yields CDR1 LNHDA and CDR2 SQIVND (reference sequence). CDR3 bases: TGTGCCAGTAGTCCCTGGGACAGGCCCTACGAGCAGTACTTC. It translates to CASSPWDRPYEQYF.

V gene TRBV29-1 combines with J gene TRBJ2-7; D possibly corresponds to TRBD2 (6 bases). Between the trimmed V and J ends, which lost 4 bases and 2 bases, there was a span of 9 bases. Germline CDR1 is SQVTM and CDR2 is ANQGSEA. CDR3 length equals 12 residues. DNA for the CDR3: TGCAGCGTTGTGGGCGGGACCTACGAGCAGTACTTC. It encodes CSVVGGTYEQYF.

This chain uses TRBV12-3 or TRBV12-4 with TRBJ1-6; D gene ambiguous. Trimming stripped 5 bases from V and 7 bases from J, with 9 bases between. CDR3 size: 13 residues. The CDR3 DNA follows: TGTGCCAGCAGTCCGCGGGAGAATTCACCCCTCCACTTT. Amino acids: CASSPRENSPLHF.

The CDR3 DNA is TGTGCCAGCAGTCGCCTGCAGGGGCGGGGGATCGACACTGAAGCTTTCTTT. It specifies CASSRLQGRGIDTEAFF. The chain uses TRBV28 and TRBJ1-1; D is possibly TRBD1 (6 bases). The CDR3 is 17 residues long. The germline V gene has CDR1 MDHEN and CDR2 SYDVKM. V shed 5 bases and J shed 3 bases, with 22 bases lying between them.

The gene calls are TRBV7-3 and TRBJ2-7; 10 bases match TRBD1. Germline loops: CDR1 SGHTA, CDR2 FQGTGA. The CDR3 consists of 16 residues. Trimming removed 6 bases from V and 4 bases from J; junction bases left unmatched: 12. CDR3 amino acids: CASRPSSGQGEYEQYF. CDR3 sequence (DNA): TGTGCCAGCAGGCCCTCTTCCGGACAGGGGGAATACGAGCAGTACTTC.

This sequence joins TRBV5-1 and TRBJ2-7; D not certain. The CDR3 extends over 14 amino acids. CDR1 is SGHRS and CDR2 is YFSETQ in the germline V gene. The germline V and J ends were trimmed by 4 bases and 0 bases, with 11 bases remaining between them. DNA of the CDR3: TGCGCCAGCAGCAGAGACGGAGCCTCCTACGAGCAGTACTTC. Residues: CASSRDGASYEQYF.

V gene TRBV28 combines with J gene TRBJ1-2; D unclear. There are 15 residues in the CDR3. V shed 5 bases and J shed 0 bases, with 13 bases lying between them. The germline CDR1 and CDR2 sequences are MDHEN and SYDVKM. CDR3 sequence: CASSRGSAANYGYTF. CDR3 nucleotide sequence: TGTGCCAGCAGTAGAGGGTCCGCGGCTAACTATGGCTACACCTTC.

In its sample, this clone was seen a few times. CDR3 protein: CASSPEWWRENTGELFF. CDR3 sequence (DNA): TGTGCCAGCAGCCCCGAGTGGTGGCGGGAGAACACCGGGGAGCTGTTTTTT. The gene calls are TRBV7-3 and TRBJ2-2, with a weak D call TRBD2 (6 bases). Trimming took 5 bases from V and 1 from J, leaving 17 bases between them. The germline V gene encodes CDR1 SGHTA and CDR2 FQGTGA. This CDR3 comprises 17 residues.

This clone came up once. This chain links TRBV11-2 with TRBJ2-2; 10 bases are a match to TRBD2. Losses at the gene ends were 5 bases for V and 1 base for J; bases not matched to a gene: 7. CDR3 length: 17 amino acids. Germline CDR1 and CDR2: SGHAT and FQNNGV. CDR3: CASSPGRTSGNTGELFF. For the CDR3, the DNA is TGTGCCAGCAGCCCCGGGAGGACTAGCGGGAACACCGGGGAGCTGTTTTTT.

This clone was counted only a few times. The V gene is TRBV27, the J gene TRBJ1-5, with TRBD1 as a possible D gene (6 bases). Deletions cut 5 bases from V and 0 bases from J, with 11 bases between. The CDR3 loop spans 15 amino acids. Germline CDR1 MNHEY, CDR2 SMNVEV (reference sequence). CDR3 sequence: CASSRQANSNQPQHF. The CDR3, as DNA: TGTGCCAGCAGTCGACAGGCAAATAGCAATCAGCCCCAGCATTTT.